The 21 T cell receptor beta chains in this list originate from one sample, sequenced in a study of T cells in Graves' hyperthyroidism and ophthalmopathy. RNA transcripts were the template for amplifying TCR beta CDR3 regions. First-round RT-PCR of the TCR CDR3 relied on the HTBI primer set. TCRdb re-derived calls from the multiplex PCR reads in MiXCR, one entry per CDR3 protein. The sample has a few hundred thousand distinct CDR3 sequences, about 15% seen once. Specimen: blood. The receptors derive from a young woman with Graves' hyperthyroidism.

This clonotype was found a few times. The chain couples TRBV5-5 to TRBJ1-1; TRBD1 matches at 8 bases. From germline, CDR1 is SGHKS and CDR2 YYEKEE (reference sequence). This CDR3 has 17 residues. V was clipped by 2 bases and J by 1 base; unmatched bases: 10. The CDR3 is CASSFRRTGTGNTEAFF. CDR3 DNA: TGTGCCAGCAGCTTTCGTCGAACCGGGACAGGGAACACTGAAGCTTTCTTT.

This clonotype was observed at least ten times. The rearrangement links TRBV3-1 to TRBJ2-7, with 10 positions matching TRBD2. V trimming: 4 bases; J trimming: 6 bases; junction bases outside the gene matches: 6. The CDR3 has 14 amino acids. Germline-derived CDR1 and CDR2 are LGHDT and YNNKEL (reference sequence). CDR3 in DNA: TGTGCCAGCAGCCGACCGGGACTAGCGACCGAGCAGTACTTC. Amino acid sequence: CASSRPGLATEQYF.

The chain links TRBV28 to TRBJ2-7; 12 bases line up with TRBD2. The trim removed 6 bases at V and 5 bases at J, leaving 8 bases unmatched. The germline V gene has CDR1 MDHEN and CDR2 SYDVKM. The CDR3 extends over 15 amino acids. Here the CDR3 DNA reads TGTGCCAGCAGCCGACTAGCGGGAGTATCGGACGAGCAGTACTTC. It yields the protein CASSRLAGVSDEQYF.

This clonotype occurred many times. CDR3 protein: CASTLGTVWRESDTQYF. The CDR3 DNA sequence: TGTGCCAGCACCTTGGGAACTGTTTGGCGGGAGTCAGATACGCAGTATTTT. The chain carries TRBV7-2 and TRBJ2-3; 7 positions agree with TRBD2. The junction had 17 bases not matched to a gene; V was cut back by 7 bases and J by 4 bases. The CDR3 runs to 17 residues. Germline lookup yields CDR1 SGHTA and CDR2 FQGNSA.

The sample holds many counts of this clonotype. CDR3 in amino acids: CASSLSWLAGDEGTDTQYF. For the CDR3, the DNA is TGTGCCAGCAGTTTATCGTGGCTAGCGGGAGACGAGGGCACAGATACGCAGTATTTT. The rearrangement uses TRBV27 and TRBJ2-3, with 10 bases matching TRBD2. CDR3 length equals 19 residues. CDR1 and CDR2 (germline): MNHEY, SMNVEV (reference sequence). With 0 bases clipped from V and 1 base from J, the junction kept 10 bases outside the gene matches.

The rearrangement links TRBV19 to TRBJ2-3; 8 nucleotides match TRBD2. The trim removed 6 bases at V and 3 bases at J, leaving 5 bases unmatched. This CDR3 has 14 amino acids. The germline CDR1 and CDR2 sequences are LNHDA and SQIVND (reference sequence). This CDR3 reads CASSIGRVTDTQYF. The DNA for the CDR3 is TGTGCCAGTAGCATCGGGAGGGTAACAGATACGCAGTATTTT.

The sample holds many counts of this clonotype. J is TRBJ2-7 and V is TRBV30; 7 bases map to TRBD1. The CDR3 is 12 amino acids. The germline V gene encodes CDR1 GTSNPN and CDR2 SVGIG (reference sequence). With 6 bases clipped from V and 1 base from J, the junction kept 3 bases outside the gene matches. In DNA form, the CDR3 reads TGTGCCTGTTCGACAGGGTCCTACGAGCAGTACTTC. As protein: CACSTGSYEQYF.

This chain uses TRBV12-3 or TRBV12-4 with TRBJ1-4; D not resolved. The CDR3 loop spans 12 amino acids. V was cut by 6 bases and J by 8 bases, with 10 bases left in between. CDR3 bases: TGTGCCAGCAGCCAGAATGAGGAAAAACTGTTTTTT. Translating gives CASSQNEEKLFF.

This clonotype was seen repeatedly, ten times or more. The rearrangement uses TRBV6-2 or TRBV6-3 and TRBJ2-2; perhaps TRBD2 as D (5 bases). Deletions cut 0 bases from V and 0 bases from J, with 11 bases between. Germline lookup yields CDR1 MNHEY and CDR2 SVGEGT. This CDR3 comprises 17 residues. For the CDR3, the DNA is TGTGCCAGCAGTTACTCGCCTTTGAGGGCGAACACCGGGGAGCTGTTTTTT. Translation: CASSYSPLRANTGELFF.

The sample holds many counts of this clonotype. The chain combines TRBV7-2 with TRBJ2-1; 9 bases are shared with TRBD2. Germline loops: CDR1 SGHTA, CDR2 FQGNSA. V shed 5 bases and J 0 bases; nucleotides not matched to a gene: 2. CDR3 length: 15 residues. CDR3: CASSGLANSYNEQFF. The CDR3 DNA is TGTGCCAGCAGCGGACTAGCGAACTCCTACAATGAGCAGTTCTTC. Filled out from reference TRBV7-2 and TRBJ2-1, the complete variable domain reads GAGVSQSPSNKVTEKGKDVELRCDPISGHTALYWYRQSLGQGLEFLIYFQGNSAPDKSGLPSDRFSAERTGGSVSTLTIQRTQQEDSAVYLCASSGLANSYNEQFFGPGTRLTVL.

This clonotype has a handful of counts. CDR3 sequence reads: CASSQATGSLPQHF. CDR3 coding DNA: TGTGCCAGCAGCCAAGCGACAGGGAGTCTGCCCCAGCATTTT. The J gene is TRBJ1-5, the V gene TRBV4-2; 7 nucleotides agree with TRBD1. With 1 base clipped from V and 9 bases from J, the junction kept 6 bases outside the gene matches. The CDR3 covers 14 residues. The germline CDR1 and CDR2 sequences are LGHNA and YNFKEQ.

The table lists this clonotype with many counts. This chain links TRBV27 with TRBJ2-1; 7 nucleotides line up with TRBD2. Trimming cost V 6 bases and J 0 bases; bases outside gene matches: 5. Germline CDR1 is MNHEY and CDR2 is SMNVEV (reference sequence). The CDR3 is 15 amino acids. The CDR3 region is CASRTRGSSYNEQFF. The CDR3 DNA reads TGTGCCAGCAGGACCCGCGGGAGCTCCTACAATGAGCAGTTCTTC.

A remark on this clonotype: The junction differs from germline at one of its ends, possibly a read error. The rearrangement links TRBV10-3 to TRBJ1-2; D is unclear. Germline V gives CDR1 ENHRY, CDR2 SYGVKD. CDR3 length: 15 amino acids. For the CDR3, the DNA is TGTGCCAGCAGTGAAGGTCGCGGAGCGGAGAATGGCTACACCTTC. Translation gives CASSEGRGAENGYTF.

This clonotype has a count of ten or more. The chain is built from TRBV5-6 and TRBJ1-5; D call uncertain. The germline V gene has CDR1 SGHDT and CDR2 YYEEEE. Deletions cut 1 base from V and 1 base from J, with 6 bases between. The length of the CDR3 is 14 residues. CDR3 sequence reads: CASSLRSSNQPQHF. In DNA, the CDR3 is TGTGCCAGCAGCTTGCGATCCAGCAATCAGCCCCAGCATTTT. The full variable domain, completed using reference TRBV5-6 and TRBJ1-5, is DAGVTQSPTHLIKTRGQQVTLRCSPKSGHDTVSWYQQALGQGPQFIFQYYEEEERQRGNFPDRFSGHQFPNYSSELNVNALLLGDSALYLCASSLRSSNQPQHFGDGTRLSIL.

This clonotype appeared a few times. The gene calls are TRBV30 and TRBJ1-1; D might be TRBD1 (6 bases). This CDR3 is 13 amino acids long. The germline V gene has CDR1 GTSNPN and CDR2 SVGIG (reference sequence). The germline V and J ends were trimmed by 4 bases and 2 bases, with 11 bases remaining between them. The CDR3 is CAWKRTANTEAFF. For the CDR3, the DNA is TGTGCCTGGAAGAGGACAGCTAACACTGAAGCTTTCTTT. The complete variable domain, with remaining parts taken from reference TRBV30 and TRBJ1-1, reads SQTIHQWPATLVQPVGSPLSLECTVEGTSNPNLYWYRQAAGRGLQLLFYSVGIGQISSEVPQNLSASRPQDRQFILSSKKLLLSDSGFYLCAWKRTANTEAFFGQGTRLTVV.

The chain couples TRBV19 to TRBJ1-2, with D possibly being TRBD1 (5 bases). The CDR3 is 15 residues long. V gave up 3 bases and J gave up 4 bases, with 15 bases separating them. CDR1 and CDR2 (germline): LNHDA, SQIVND (reference sequence). As DNA, the CDR3 is TGTGCCAGTAGTATTGGGGCACAGGATATCTATGGCTACACCTTC. Its protein is CASSIGAQDIYGYTF.

The chain links TRBV5-1 to TRBJ1-2, with D possibly being TRBD1 (6 bases). Germline V gives CDR1 SGHRS, CDR2 YFSETQ. V was shortened by 4 bases and J by 4 bases, with 20 bases between the two germline ends. The CDR3 has 16 residues. CDR3 amino acids: CASSPSQGTTIYGYTF. The CDR3 DNA sequence: TGCGCCAGCAGCCCGTCACAGGGTACGACTATCTATGGCTACACCTTC. The whole variable domain, filled in from reference TRBV5-1 and TRBJ1-2, reads KAGVTQTPRYLIKTRGQQVTLSCSPISGHRSVSWYQQTPGQGLQFLFEYFSETQRNKGNFPGRFSGRQFSNSRSEMNVSTLELGDSALYLCASSPSQGTTIYGYTFGSGTRLTVV.

This clonotype was detected ten times or more. This sequence joins TRBV20-1 and TRBJ2-2; 8 bases agree with TRBD2. Germline CDR1 is DFQATT and CDR2 is SNEGSKA (reference sequence). The CDR3 length is 15 residues. The trim removed 6 bases at V and 7 bases at J, leaving 13 bases unmatched. The CDR3 coding sequence is TGCAGTGCCACCTCGGGAGCGGGAGAAAACGGGGAGCTGTTTTTT. It specifies CSATSGAGENGELFF.

This clonotype occurred many times. The rearrangement joins TRBV12-3 or TRBV12-4 to TRBJ2-2; D may match TRBD1 or TRBD2 (5 bases each). The V gene lost 5 bases and the J gene lost 5 bases, with 12 bases spanning the gap. The CDR3 extends over 14 amino acids. The DNA of the CDR3 is TGTGCCAGCAGTGGGGGATCGGGGACCGGGGAGCTGTTTTTT. This sequence encodes CASSGGSGTGELFF.

The chain combines TRBV12-3 or TRBV12-4 with TRBJ1-4, with TRBD1 matching 7 bases. CDR3 length: 14 amino acids. The V and J ends lost 2 bases and 5 bases, in that order; junction bases with no gene match: 2. The CDR3 DNA reads TGTGCCAGCAGTTTAAGGGGGCTGAATGAAAAACTGTTTTTT. Translated, it gives CASSLRGLNEKLFF.

V and J are TRBV10-3 and TRBJ2-7, with 13 bases fitting TRBD2. The CDR3 extends over 21 amino acids. V gave up 4 bases and J gave up 3 bases; unmatched junction bases: 21. Germline-derived CDR1 and CDR2 are ENHRY and SYGVKD. The CDR3: CAISGSGWGTSGISWGYEQYF. CDR3 nucleotides: TGTGCCATCAGTGGCAGCGGCTGGGGGACTAGCGGGATCTCCTGGGGCTACGAGCAGTACTTC.